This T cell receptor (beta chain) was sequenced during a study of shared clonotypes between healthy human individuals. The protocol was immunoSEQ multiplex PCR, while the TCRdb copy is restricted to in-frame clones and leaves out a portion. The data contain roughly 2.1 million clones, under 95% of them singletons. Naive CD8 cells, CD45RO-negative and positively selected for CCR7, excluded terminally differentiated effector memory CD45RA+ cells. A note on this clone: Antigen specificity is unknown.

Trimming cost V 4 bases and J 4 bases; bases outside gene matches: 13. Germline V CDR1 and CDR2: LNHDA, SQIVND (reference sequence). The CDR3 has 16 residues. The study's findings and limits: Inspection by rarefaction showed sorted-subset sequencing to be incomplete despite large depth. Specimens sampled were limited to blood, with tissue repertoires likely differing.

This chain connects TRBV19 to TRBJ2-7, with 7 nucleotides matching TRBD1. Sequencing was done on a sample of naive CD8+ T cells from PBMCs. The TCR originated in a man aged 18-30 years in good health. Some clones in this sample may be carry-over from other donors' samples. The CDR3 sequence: CASSKNGQALVYEQYF. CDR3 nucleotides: TGTGCCAGTAGTAAAAACGGACAGGCTCTCGTTTACGAGCAGTACTTC.